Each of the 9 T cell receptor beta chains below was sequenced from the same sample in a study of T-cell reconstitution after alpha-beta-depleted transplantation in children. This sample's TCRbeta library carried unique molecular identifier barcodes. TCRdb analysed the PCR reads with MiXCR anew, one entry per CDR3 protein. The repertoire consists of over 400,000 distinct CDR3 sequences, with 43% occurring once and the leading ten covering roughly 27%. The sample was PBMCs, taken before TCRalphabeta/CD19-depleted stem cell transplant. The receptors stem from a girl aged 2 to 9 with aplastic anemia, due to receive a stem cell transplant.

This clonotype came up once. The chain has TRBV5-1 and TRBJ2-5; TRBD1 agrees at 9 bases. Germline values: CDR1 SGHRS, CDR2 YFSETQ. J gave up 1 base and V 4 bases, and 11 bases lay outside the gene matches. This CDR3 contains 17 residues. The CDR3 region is CASSHGGTGTIQETQYF. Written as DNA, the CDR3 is TGCGCCAGCAGCCACGGTGGGACAGGGACCATCCAAGAGACCCAGTACTTC.

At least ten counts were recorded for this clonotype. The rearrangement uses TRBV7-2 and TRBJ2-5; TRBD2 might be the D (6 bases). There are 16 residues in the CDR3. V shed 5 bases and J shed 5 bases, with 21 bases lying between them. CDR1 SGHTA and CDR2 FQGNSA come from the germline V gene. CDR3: CASSTFGTGVSETQYF. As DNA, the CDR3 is TGTGCCAGCAGCACCTTCGGGACGGGAGTGTCGGAGACCCAGTACTTC.

Here the CDR3 DNA reads TGTGCCAGCAGCTTAATGGCCACGAAAGATGGCTACACCTTC. This translates into CASSLMATKDGYTF. The chain couples TRBV7-9 to TRBJ1-2; D gene unclear. The germline gives CDR1 SEHNR, CDR2 FQNEAQ (reference sequence). Trimming stripped 2 bases from V and 6 bases from J, with 13 bases between. The CDR3 spans 14 residues.

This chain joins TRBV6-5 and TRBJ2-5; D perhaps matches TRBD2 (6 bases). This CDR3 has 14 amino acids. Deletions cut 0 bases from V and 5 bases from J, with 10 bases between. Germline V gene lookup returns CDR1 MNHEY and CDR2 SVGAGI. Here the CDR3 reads CASSYSSEGETQYF. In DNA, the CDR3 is TGTGCCAGCAGTTACTCGTCGGAGGGGGAGACCCAGTACTTC.

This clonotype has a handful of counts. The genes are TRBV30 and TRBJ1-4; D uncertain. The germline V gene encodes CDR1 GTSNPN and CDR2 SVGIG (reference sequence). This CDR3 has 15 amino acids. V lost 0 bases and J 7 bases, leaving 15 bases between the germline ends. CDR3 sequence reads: CAWSVEGQGREKLFF. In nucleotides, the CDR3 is TGTGCCTGGAGTGTAGAGGGTCAAGGGCGTGAAAAACTGTTTTTT.

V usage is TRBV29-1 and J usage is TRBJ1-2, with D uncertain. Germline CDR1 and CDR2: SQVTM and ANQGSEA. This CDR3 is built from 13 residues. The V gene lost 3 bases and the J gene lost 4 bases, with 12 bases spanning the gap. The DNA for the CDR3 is TGCAGCGTTGAGCCCCGAGGAGGCTATGGCTACACCTTC. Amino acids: CSVEPRGGYGYTF.

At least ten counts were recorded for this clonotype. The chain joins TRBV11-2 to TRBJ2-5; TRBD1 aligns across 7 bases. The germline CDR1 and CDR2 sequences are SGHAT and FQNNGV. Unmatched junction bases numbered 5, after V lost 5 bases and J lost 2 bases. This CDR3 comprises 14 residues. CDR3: CASSKGTEQETQYF. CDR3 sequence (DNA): TGTGCCAGCAGCAAAGGGACAGAACAAGAGACCCAGTACTTC.

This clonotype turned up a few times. The CDR3 is CASSFQGSGTQYF. CDR3 nucleotides: TGTGCCAGCAGCTTCCAGGGCTCGGGGACCCAGTACTTC. V and J are TRBV5-6 and TRBJ2-5, with TRBD1 as a possible D gene (5 bases). V lost 2 bases and J lost 7, with 12 bases in between. This CDR3 spans 13 amino acids. Germline V gene lookup returns CDR1 SGHDT and CDR2 YYEEEE.

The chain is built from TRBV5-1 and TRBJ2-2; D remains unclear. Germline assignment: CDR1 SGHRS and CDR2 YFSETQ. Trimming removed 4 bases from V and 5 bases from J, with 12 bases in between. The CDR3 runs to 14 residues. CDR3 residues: CASSGTAGTGELFF. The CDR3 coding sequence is TGCGCCAGCAGCGGTACTGCCGGGACCGGGGAGCTGTTTTTT. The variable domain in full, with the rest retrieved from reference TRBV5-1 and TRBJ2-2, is KAGVTQTPRYLIKTRGQQVTLSCSPISGHRSVSWYQQTPGQGLQFLFEYFSETQRNKGNFPGRFSGRQFSNSRSEMNVSTLELGDSALYLCASSGTAGTGELFFGEGSRLTVL.